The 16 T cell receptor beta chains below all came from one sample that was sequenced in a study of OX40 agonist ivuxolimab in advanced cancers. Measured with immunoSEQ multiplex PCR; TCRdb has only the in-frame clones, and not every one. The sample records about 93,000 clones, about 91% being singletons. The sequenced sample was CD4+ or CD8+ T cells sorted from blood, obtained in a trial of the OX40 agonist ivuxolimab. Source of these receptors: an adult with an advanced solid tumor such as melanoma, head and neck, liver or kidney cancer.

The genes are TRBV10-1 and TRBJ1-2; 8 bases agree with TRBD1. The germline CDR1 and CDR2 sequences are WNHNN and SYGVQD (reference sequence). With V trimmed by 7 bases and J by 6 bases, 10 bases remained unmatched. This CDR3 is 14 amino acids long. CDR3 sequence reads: CASISGQGWHGYTF. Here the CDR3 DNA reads TGCGCCAGCATCTCCGGACAGGGATGGCATGGCTACACCTTC.

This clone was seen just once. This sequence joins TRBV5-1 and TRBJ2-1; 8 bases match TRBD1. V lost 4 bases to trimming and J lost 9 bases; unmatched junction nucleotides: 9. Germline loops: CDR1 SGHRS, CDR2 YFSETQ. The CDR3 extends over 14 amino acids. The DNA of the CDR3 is TGCGCCAGCAGCCGGCCGGACAGGGACGGTGAGCAGTTCTTC. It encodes CASSRPDRDGEQFF.

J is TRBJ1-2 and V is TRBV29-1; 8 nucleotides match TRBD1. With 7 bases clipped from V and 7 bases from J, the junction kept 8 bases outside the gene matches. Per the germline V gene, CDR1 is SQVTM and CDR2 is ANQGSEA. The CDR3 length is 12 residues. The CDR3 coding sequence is TGCAGCGGGGAGACAGGGGAGGGTGGCTACACCTTC. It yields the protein CSGETGEGGYTF. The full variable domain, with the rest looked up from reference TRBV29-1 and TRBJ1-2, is SAVISQKPSRDICQRGTSLTIQCQVDSQVTMMFWYRQQPGQSLTLIATANQGSEATYESGFVIDKFPISRPNLTFSTLTVSNMSPEDSSIYLCSGETGEGGYTFGSGTRLTVV.

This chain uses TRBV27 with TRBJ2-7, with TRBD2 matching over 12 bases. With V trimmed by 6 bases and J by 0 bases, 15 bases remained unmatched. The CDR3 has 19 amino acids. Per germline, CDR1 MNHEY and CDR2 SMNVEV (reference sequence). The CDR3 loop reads CASRRTPLAGGLNSYEQYF. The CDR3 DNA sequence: TGTGCCAGCAGGCGAACTCCACTAGCGGGAGGCCTTAACTCCTACGAGCAGTACTTC.

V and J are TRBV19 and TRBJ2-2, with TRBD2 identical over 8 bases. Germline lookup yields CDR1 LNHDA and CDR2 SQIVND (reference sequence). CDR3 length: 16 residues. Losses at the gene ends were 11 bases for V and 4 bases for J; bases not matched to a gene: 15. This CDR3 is CACRNRGGAGTGELFF. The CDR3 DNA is TGTGCCTGCCGTAACCGGGGGGGTGCAGGCACCGGGGAGCTGTTTTTT.

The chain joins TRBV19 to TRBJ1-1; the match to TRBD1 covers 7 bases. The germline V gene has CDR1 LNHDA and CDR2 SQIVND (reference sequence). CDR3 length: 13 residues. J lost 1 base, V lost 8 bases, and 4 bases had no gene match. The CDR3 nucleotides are TGTGCCAGTGACAGGGAAGGGAACACTGAAGCTTTCTTT. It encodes CASDREGNTEAFF.

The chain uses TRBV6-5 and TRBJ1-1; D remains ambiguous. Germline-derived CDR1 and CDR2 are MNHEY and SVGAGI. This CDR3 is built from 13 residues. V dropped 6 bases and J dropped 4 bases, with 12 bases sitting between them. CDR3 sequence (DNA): TGTGCCAGCAGGTTGAGGGAGCCCACTGAAGCTTTCTTT. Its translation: CASRLREPTEAFF.

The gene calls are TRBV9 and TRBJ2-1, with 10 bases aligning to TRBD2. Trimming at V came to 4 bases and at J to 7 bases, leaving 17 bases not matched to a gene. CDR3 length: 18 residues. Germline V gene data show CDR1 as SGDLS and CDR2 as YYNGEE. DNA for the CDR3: TGTGCCAGCAGCCCCCACGGTGAGCGGGGGGGCCATTTGAATGAGCAGTTCTTC. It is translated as CASSPHGERGGHLNEQFF. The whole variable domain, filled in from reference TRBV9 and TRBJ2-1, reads DSGVTQTPKHLITATGQRVTLRCSPRSGDLSVYWYQQSLDQGLQFLIQYYNGEERAKGNILERFSAQQFPDLHSELNLSSLELGDSALYFCASSPHGERGGHLNEQFFGPGTRLTVL.

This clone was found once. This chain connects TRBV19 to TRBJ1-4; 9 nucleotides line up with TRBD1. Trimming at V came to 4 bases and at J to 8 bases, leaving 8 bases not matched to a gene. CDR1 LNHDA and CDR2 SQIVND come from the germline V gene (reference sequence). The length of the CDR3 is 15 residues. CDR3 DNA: TGTGCCAGTAGTAGATACACAGGGGGCGGAGAAAAACTGTTTTTT. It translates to CASSRYTGGGEKLFF.

The CDR3 protein is CASSRQGGDTEAFF. CDR3 DNA: TGTGCCAGCAGCAGACAGGGAGGTGACACTGAAGCTTTCTTT. V usage is TRBV13 and J usage is TRBJ1-1, with TRBD1 matching over 7 bases. V was pared by 5 bases and J by 3 bases, with 6 bases of the junction left unmatched. Germline-derived CDR1 and CDR2 are PRHDT and FYEKMQ (reference sequence). This CDR3 is built from 14 residues.

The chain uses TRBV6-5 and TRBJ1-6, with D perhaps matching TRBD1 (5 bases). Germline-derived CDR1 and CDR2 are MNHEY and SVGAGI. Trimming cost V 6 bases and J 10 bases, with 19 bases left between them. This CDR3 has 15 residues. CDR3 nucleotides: TGTGCCAGCAGGGCCCGGGCAGGGTTCGGATCACCCCTCCACTTT. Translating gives CASRARAGFGSPLHF.

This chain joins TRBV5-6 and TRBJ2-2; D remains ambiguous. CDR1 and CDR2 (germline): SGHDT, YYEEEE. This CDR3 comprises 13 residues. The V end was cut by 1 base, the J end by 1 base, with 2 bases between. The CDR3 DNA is TGTGCCAGCAGCTTGAGGAACACCGGGGAGCTGTTTTTT. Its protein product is CASSLRNTGELFF.

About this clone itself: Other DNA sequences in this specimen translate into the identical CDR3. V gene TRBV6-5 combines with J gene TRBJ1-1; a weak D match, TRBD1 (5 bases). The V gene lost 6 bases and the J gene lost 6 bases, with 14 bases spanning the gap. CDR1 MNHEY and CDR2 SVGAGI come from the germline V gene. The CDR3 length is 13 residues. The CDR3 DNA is TGTGCCAGCAGACTGAGGCAGGGCTCTGAAGCTTTCTTT. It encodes CASRLRQGSEAFF.

CDR3 amino acids: CASSLAGGQADTQYF. CDR3 nucleotide sequence: TGTGCCAGCAGCTTAGCGGGGGGGCAGGCAGATACGCAGTATTTT. The chain has TRBV7-3 and TRBJ2-3; 9 nucleotides match TRBD2. The CDR3 extends over 15 amino acids. V shed 2 bases and J 4 bases; nucleotides not matched to a gene: 4. Germline CDR1 reads SGHTA; CDR2 reads FQGTGA.

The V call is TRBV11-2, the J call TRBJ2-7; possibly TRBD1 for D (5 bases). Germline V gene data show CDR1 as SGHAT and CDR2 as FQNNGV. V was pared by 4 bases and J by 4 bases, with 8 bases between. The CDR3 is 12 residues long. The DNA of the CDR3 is TGTGCCAGCAGCTCCCAGGGATACGAGCAGTACTTC. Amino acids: CASSSQGYEQYF.

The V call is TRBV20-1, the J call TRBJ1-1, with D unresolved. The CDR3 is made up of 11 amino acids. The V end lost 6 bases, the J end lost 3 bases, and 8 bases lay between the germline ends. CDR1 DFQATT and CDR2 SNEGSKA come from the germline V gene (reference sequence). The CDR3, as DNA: TGCAGTGCCTCCAAGGACACTGAAGCTTTCTTT. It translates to CSASKDTEAFF.